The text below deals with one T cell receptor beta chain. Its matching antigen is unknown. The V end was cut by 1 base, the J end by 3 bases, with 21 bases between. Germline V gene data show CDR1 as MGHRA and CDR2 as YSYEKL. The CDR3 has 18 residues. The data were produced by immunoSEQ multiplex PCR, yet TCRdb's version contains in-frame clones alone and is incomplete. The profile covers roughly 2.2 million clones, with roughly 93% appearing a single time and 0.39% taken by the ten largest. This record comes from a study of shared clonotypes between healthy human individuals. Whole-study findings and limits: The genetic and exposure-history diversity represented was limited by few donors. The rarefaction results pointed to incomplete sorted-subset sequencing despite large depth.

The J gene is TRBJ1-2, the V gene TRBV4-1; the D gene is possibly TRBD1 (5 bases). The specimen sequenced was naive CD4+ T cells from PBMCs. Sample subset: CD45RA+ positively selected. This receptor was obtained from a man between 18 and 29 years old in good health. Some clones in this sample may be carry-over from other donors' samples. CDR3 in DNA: TGCGCCAGCAGCCAAGGAACTCGTACGGGGGGTCGAGACTATGGCTACACCTTC. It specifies CASSQGTRTGGRDYGYTF.